The clone carrying this T cell receptor (beta chain) showed up many times. In patients chosen for sequencing, flow cytometry had shown CD8+CD57+ cell expansion. Patients were treatment-naive when blood was sampled. This entry belongs to a study of CD8+CD57+ T cells in acquired aplastic anemia. TCR beta VDJ and CDR3 profiling used genomic DNA as template. TCRdb re-called the reads with MiXCR, one entry per CDR3 protein. The sample holds about 220,000 distinct CDR3 sequences, around 45% seen once. V was cut by 2 bases and J by 9 bases, with 20 bases left in between. Germline V lookup: CDR1 MNHEY, CDR2 SMNVEV (reference sequence). This CDR3 is 17 amino acids long.

Sequencing used sorted CD4+, CD8+, or CD8+CD57+ T cells (not recorded which) from PBMCs. This rearrangement joins TRBV27 to TRBJ1-6; tentative D call: TRBD1 (5 bases). The TCR sequence derives from a human donor with aplastic anemia. The CDR3 sequence is CASSLLKSGPDISPLHF. CDR3 nucleotide sequence: TGTGCCAGCAGTTTACTCAAATCAGGGCCTGACATTTCACCCCTCCACTTT.